This T cell receptor (beta chain) originates from a study of tumor-infiltrating lymphocytes in primary liver carcinoma (dated by TCRdb to between 2016 and 2019). For the study in its entirety: Of the five patients, three men and two women aged 30 to 69 years, four had hepatocellular carcinoma and one had combined HCC and intrahepatic cholangiocarcinoma. The five patients had tumors staged T1-T3 N0M0, with maximum diameters ranging from roughly 4.2 to 10 cm. Each sample produced about 3.5 to 7.13 million productive TCRbeta reads, and read depth showed no significant difference between tissue types. Across five regions of each liver tumor, along with adjacent normal tissue and blood, the study brought together TCRbeta repertoire sequencing, expression microarrays and whole-exome sequencing. A total of roughly 35 specimens from 5 patients went through TCRbeta repertoire sequencing, namely 25 tumor regions, 5 adjacent noncancerous liver tissues and 5 peripheral blood samples. To link TCRbeta repertoire diversity with the local molecular phenotype, the 25 or so tumor region samples were profiled using Agilent mRNA microarrays. Repertoires from technical replicates were highly reproducible, with mean shared-clone rates approximately 0.88 and correlation coefficients above 0.95. Paper-wide results and their limitations: Because sequencing covered only the TCR beta chain and unpaired alpha chains were not captured, true repertoire diversity is likely underestimated. Compared with blood, tumors had a significantly larger share of the repertoire taken up by the top 250 clones (p = 0.039). Comparison of CD4+ and CD8+ T cell repertoires was precluded by the use of bulk unsorted samples. Repertoire overlap was found to be higher between tumor regions (mean about 36%) than between tumor-adjacent (roughly 17%) or tumor-blood (about 15%) pairs, consistent with antigen-driven expansion. The study included only five patients, and the authors note findings should be validated in a larger study. Just about 7-25% of top clones turned up in all five regions of a tumor, which suggests spatial heterogeneity among tumor-infiltrating T cells.

Per the germline V gene, SGHAT is the CDR1 and FQNNGV is the CDR2. Counted from cysteine to phenylalanine, this CDR3 has 13 amino acids. Only the CDR3 DNA stays, 39 bases, in frame from base 1. Using a constant-region primer and ProtoScript II reverse transcriptase, TCRbeta-specific cDNA was reverse-transcribed from 500 ng total RNA. TCRbeta libraries were built with three nested multiplex PCR rounds, a slightly modified ARM-PCR procedure. Each of the first two PCR rounds ran for about 10 cycles using multiplex TRBV1-TRBV30 forward primers together with a Cbeta reverse primer. A final 25-cycle PCR with Deep VentR polymerase added sample barcodes and Illumina adapters. Amplicons of 200-500 bp were gel-purified with a QIAquick gel extraction kit before sequencing. An Illumina HiSeq 2500 was used to sequence the TCRbeta amplicons with 250-bp paired-end reads. On the authors' methods: Trimmomatic v0.33 was used to quality-trim the reads, and FLASH v1.2.11 was used to merge paired reads so that full CDR3 sequences could be recovered. V, D and J germline segments were assigned to the rearranged TCRbeta sequences by MiGEC v1.2.1b. Clonotype statistics, along with Shannon-Wiener diversity indices, were calculated using VDJtools v1.0.0. To cut down on sampling bias, every analysis after diversity analysis relied on just the 250 most abundant clonotypes from each sample. Using fastp trimming at Q25 and MiXCR clonotype assembly, TCRdb reanalyzed the public sequencing data and kept in-frame beta chains. Each entry is one CDR3 protein sequence, shown with its most common DNA and genes. These V and J calls are TCRdb output, not the study's own analysis. The table for this sample lists some 30,000 distinct CDR3 sequences; 70% to 80% of them were counted only once. The biggest ten clones account for more than 30% of the sample.

Total RNA and DNA were co-extracted from 20-30 mg of bulk tissue with the AllPrep DNA/RNA mini kit, without cell sorting. Between late 2015 and March 2016, about five patients in China with histopathologically diagnosed primary liver carcinoma had their tumors surgically resected. Patients had chronic HBV infection and were treatment-naive at sampling. Five spatially separated regions were sampled per tumor: superior, inferior, left-lateral and right-lateral poles, plus the tumor centre. Histology showed that every tumor sample contained more than 85% viable tumor cells. Fresh tumor and adjacent tissue pieces were bisected; one half was stored in RNAlater at -80°C, the other sent for histology. On this clonotype itself: Its antigen is currently not known. Base qualities are not at hand, and no much larger clone is one base apart.

Sequencing input: liver tumor tissue from sampling region 3. Interpreted using the paper, the cell subset or site label stands for: tumor region T3, left-lateral pole. Recombination connected TRBV11-2 to TRBJ2-1; the D gene is possibly TRBD2, with 6 bases matching. The origin of this receptor is a woman in her 30s with primary liver carcinoma and hepatitis B virus infection. The nucleotide sequence reads as follows: TGTGCTAGCGGCTTATCGATTACGAATGAGCAGTTCTTC. Translation gives CASGLSITNEQFF.